These 15 T cell receptor beta chains were all obtained from the same sample, sequenced in a study of blood T cells in healthy people across ages (dated by TCRdb to about 2015). Libraries were built with 5' RACE. TCRdb shows the sequencer as Illumina HiSeq 2500. A second PCR of about 6 to 12 cycles was run with a J-beta primer mix and a sample-barcoded 5' primer. The public reads were run again by TCRdb, first through fastp at Q25 and then through MiXCR, and only productive beta chains were kept. Each record represents a unique CDR3 protein, reported with the most common genes and DNA among its rows. The sample table shows hundreds of thousands of distinct CDR3 sequences, and 62% are seen once. The ten largest clonotypes hold roughly a quarter of the sample. The sequencing input was blood. The receptor set was obtained from a man in his thirties or forties in good health.

This clonotype was observed a handful of times. This chain connects TRBV12-3 or TRBV12-4 to TRBJ2-1; 8 nucleotides agree with TRBD2. The CDR3 loop spans 19 amino acids. J lost 0 bases, V lost 6 bases, and 16 bases had no gene match. The CDR3 DNA follows: TGTGCCAGCAGACCCGAACCCATAACGGGGGGGAGCTCCTACAATGAGCAGTTCTTC. Protein product: CASRPEPITGGSSYNEQFF.

This chain connects TRBV7-2 to TRBJ1-2; TRBD1 agrees at 7 bases. This CDR3 comprises 14 residues. The germline gives CDR1 SGHTA, CDR2 FQGNSA. V shed 1 base, J shed 8 bases, and the junction held 7 bases outside the gene matches. The CDR3 reads CASSLGEGARGYTF. The CDR3 nucleotides read TGTGCCAGCAGCTTAGGCGAGGGGGCACGAGGCTACACCTTC.

This clonotype occurred a few times. The rearrangement joins TRBV29-1 to TRBJ2-7; 8 bases map to TRBD1. Trimming removed 6 bases from V and 6 bases from J; junction bases left unmatched: 4. The CDR3 covers 11 residues. Germline CDR1 SQVTM, CDR2 ANQGSEA. Written as DNA, the CDR3 is TGCAGCGTCCTAACAGGGGGCGAGCAGTACTTC. Amino acids: CSVLTGGEQYF.

The V gene is TRBV28, the J gene TRBJ1-5; D possibly corresponds to TRBD1 (5 bases). Trimming shortened V by 3 bases and J by 9 bases, and 18 bases separated the two germline ends. Germline assignment: CDR1 MDHEN and CDR2 SYDVKM. The CDR3 contains 15 residues. The CDR3 bases are TGTGCCAGCAGTTTGGGTCAGTTCTCGGGACGGCCCCAGCATTTT. It encodes CASSLGQFSGRPQHF.

V gene TRBV2 combines with J gene TRBJ1-2; 7 bases are a match to TRBD1. There are 13 residues in the CDR3. With 3 bases clipped from V and 2 bases from J, the junction kept 0 bases outside the gene matches. Germline CDR1 SNHLY, CDR2 FYNNEI. CDR3 protein: CASSDRGNYGYTF. For the CDR3, the DNA is TGTGCCAGCAGTGACAGGGGGAACTATGGCTACACCTTC.

This clonotype has more than one count but fewer than ten. The V and J genes are TRBV12-3 or TRBV12-4 and TRBJ2-1, with 8 bases lining up with TRBD2. The CDR3 has 15 residues. V shed 3 bases, J shed 4 bases, and the junction held 5 bases outside the gene matches. CDR3 loop: CASSFLAGAYNEQFF. The CDR3 DNA follows: TGTGCCAGCAGTTTCCTAGCGGGTGCTTACAATGAGCAGTTCTTC.

This clonotype was seen only a few times. The chain employs TRBV5-5 and TRBJ2-3; 7 bases agree with TRBD1. The CDR3 consists of 16 residues. Germline assignment: CDR1 SGHKS and CDR2 YYEKEE (reference sequence). The V segment lost 6 bases and the J segment 2 bases; nucleotides outside the gene matches: 12. CDR3 sequence reads: CASISRDSHYTDTQYF. The CDR3 DNA reads TGTGCCAGCATCTCCCGGGACAGCCACTACACAGATACGCAGTATTTT. Full variable domain (remainder filled in from reference TRBV5-5 and TRBJ2-3): DAGVTQSPTHLIKTRGQQVTLRCSPISGHKSVSWYQQVLGQGPQFIFQYYEKEERGRGNFPDRFSARQFPNYSSELNVNALLLGDSALYLCASISRDSHYTDTQYFGPGTRLTVL.

This clonotype was seen only a few times. This chain connects TRBV20-1 to TRBJ2-1, with a tentative D call TRBD2 (5 bases). The germline gives CDR1 DFQATT, CDR2 SNEGSKA (reference sequence). The CDR3 totals 14 residues. The V end lost 6 bases, the J end lost 4 bases, and 16 bases lay between the germline ends. CDR3: CSARAGTPYNEQFF. DNA for the CDR3: TGCAGTGCACGGGCGGGTACCCCGTACAATGAGCAGTTCTTC.

The chain uses TRBV10-3 and TRBJ2-4; D is undetermined. TRBJ2-7 matches the DNA end more closely, so the J call is doubtful. The CDR3 is 14 amino acids. Per the germline V gene, CDR1 is ENHRY and CDR2 is SYGVKD. CDR3 region: CAISEKRLAYEQYF. Written as DNA, the CDR3 is TGTGCCATCAGTGAGAAACGTTTGGCCTACGAGCAGTACTTC.

The rearrangement uses TRBV20-1 and TRBJ2-3, with 9 bases matching TRBD2. The CDR3 covers 17 residues. V gave up 4 bases and J gave up 0 bases; unmatched junction bases: 11. Germline lookup yields CDR1 DFQATT and CDR2 SNEGSKA (reference sequence). Here the CDR3 DNA reads TGCAGTGCTACACTGCTAGCGGGGAGACCAAGCACAGATACGCAGTATTTT. Protein: CSATLLAGRPSTDTQYF.

The chain uses TRBV7-6 and TRBJ2-7; maybe TRBD2 (6 bases). Germline CDR1 reads SGHVS; CDR2 reads FNYEAQ. The V end was cut by 5 bases, the J end by 3 bases, with 17 bases between. This CDR3 region has 15 residues. The CDR3 loop is CASSNPKGLSYEQYF. The DNA of the CDR3 is TGTGCCAGCAGCAACCCGAAGGGACTGAGCTACGAGCAGTACTTC.

The rearrangement uses TRBV7-9 and TRBJ2-7, with TRBD1 identical over 8 bases. The CDR3 spans 14 residues. Germline V CDR1 and CDR2: SEHNR, FQNEAQ (reference sequence). With 6 bases clipped from V and 2 bases from J, the junction kept 6 bases outside the gene matches. Here the CDR3 DNA reads TGTGCCAGCAGACAGGGGGTCACTGCCTACGAGCAGTACTTC. Translation gives CASRQGVTAYEQYF.

CDR3 sequence reads: CASSGRDAKGSPLHF. In DNA, the CDR3 is TGTGCCAGCAGCGGCCGGGACGCCAAGGGTTCACCCCTCCACTTT. The V call is TRBV7-2, the J call TRBJ1-6, with TRBD1 as a possible D gene (5 bases). This CDR3 is 15 amino acids long. Germline V gene lookup returns CDR1 SGHTA and CDR2 FQGNSA. Trimming cost V 5 bases and J 9 bases, with 17 bases left between them.

This clonotype has just one count. The rearrangement uses TRBV4-3 and TRBJ2-5; D is perhaps TRBD2 (5 bases). The last part of the DNA fits TRBJ2-7 better; the J call may be wrong. Germline V gene sequence: CDR1 LGHNA, CDR2 YSLEER. This CDR3 has 13 amino acids. The CDR3 is CASSQVARDEQYF. In DNA form, the CDR3 reads TGCGCCAGCAGCCAAGTAGCGCGCGACGAGCAGTACTTC.

V usage is TRBV20-1 and J usage is TRBJ2-5; 9 positions agree with TRBD1. The length of the CDR3 is 14 residues. Per germline, CDR1 DFQATT and CDR2 SNEGSKA (reference sequence). The trim removed 0 bases at V and 5 bases at J, leaving 4 bases unmatched. CDR3 DNA: TGCAGTGCTAGAGAGGACAGGGGAGGGGAGACCCAGTACTTC. It encodes CSAREDRGGETQYF.